These 25 T cell receptor beta chains share one sample of origin, sequenced in a study of blood T cell repertoires in COVID-19. Repertoires were generated with immunoSEQ multiplex PCR, while TCRdb's copy carries only in-frame clones and drops some. The data contain approximately 170,000 clones, just over 85% of them seen just once; the ten biggest clones take up 9% to 10%. Source material: PBMCs or T cells enriched from blood (not recorded which). These receptors all come from a woman younger than 35 who had recovered from COVID-19.

The rearrangement uses TRBV19 and TRBJ1-1, with D unclear. Trimming removed 4 bases at V and 1 base at J, with 10 bases between. CDR3 length: 14 amino acids. In germline, CDR1 is LNHDA, CDR2 SQIVND (reference sequence). The CDR3 nucleotides are TGTGCCAGTAGTAACGGGATGGGGAACACTGAAGCTTTCTTT. Translating gives CASSNGMGNTEAFF.

The chain employs TRBV6-5 and TRBJ2-7; D call uncertain. The CDR3 runs to 14 residues. Germline V CDR1 and CDR2: MNHEY, SVGAGI. The ends were cut back, 2 bases at V and 2 bases at J, with 10 bases in the middle. CDR3 bases: TGTGCCAGCAGTTACCAGACTGCGACCTACGAGCAGTACTTC. This codes for CASSYQTATYEQYF.

The chain couples TRBV19 to TRBJ2-1, with 9 bases matching TRBD2. V shed 4 bases, J shed 6 bases, and the junction held 7 bases outside the gene matches. The CDR3 length is 15 residues. Germline V gene sequence: CDR1 LNHDA, CDR2 SQIVND (reference sequence). The CDR3 sequence: CASSSGLAGFNEQFF. CDR3 bases: TGTGCCAGTAGTAGTGGGCTAGCGGGGTTCAATGAGCAGTTCTTC.

This clone was seen more than once but under ten times. The rearrangement uses TRBV10-1 and TRBJ1-1; the D gene is possibly TRBD1 (6 bases). Trimming pared 0 bases from V and 7 bases from J, leaving 12 bases between. The CDR3 consists of 14 residues. Per germline, CDR1 WNHNN and CDR2 SYGVQD (reference sequence). The CDR3: CASSESTGQLEAFF. In nucleotides, the CDR3 is TGCGCCAGCAGTGAGTCGACCGGACAGCTTGAAGCTTTCTTT.

This sequence joins TRBV11-2 and TRBJ2-7, with 14 nucleotides matching TRBD2. Germline V gene data show CDR1 as SGHAT and CDR2 as FQNNGV. The CDR3 is made up of 14 amino acids. Trimming removed 5 bases from V and 6 bases from J; junction bases left unmatched: 3. The CDR3 loop is CASSQGTSGSEQYF. The CDR3 coding sequence is TGTGCCAGCAGCCAAGGGACTAGCGGGAGCGAGCAGTACTTC.

The J gene is TRBJ2-3, the V gene TRBV3-1 (or the pseudogene TRBV3-2); D call uncertain. V lost 4 bases and J lost 0, with 2 bases in between. Germline lookup yields CDR1 LGHDT and CDR2 YNNKEL (reference sequence). The length of the CDR3 is 12 residues. This chain's CDR3 is CASSPSTDTQYF. CDR3 nucleotide sequence: TGTGCCAGCAGCCCTAGCACAGATACGCAGTATTTT.

The chain has TRBV4-1 and TRBJ1-1, with a tentative D call TRBD1 (5 bases). Per germline, CDR1 MGHRA and CDR2 YSYEKL. CDR3 size: 15 residues. Trimming took off 1 base at V and 1 base at J, with 10 bases between the two ends. The DNA of the CDR3 is TGCGCCAGCAGCCAAGCACAGGCCTCGAACACTGAAGCTTTCTTT. Protein sequence: CASSQAQASNTEAFF.

This sequence joins TRBV2 and TRBJ2-2; tentatively, D is TRBD2 (6 bases). The germline V and J ends were trimmed by 5 bases and 0 bases, with 10 bases remaining between them. In germline, CDR1 is SNHLY, CDR2 FYNNEI. CDR3 length equals 15 residues. In DNA, the CDR3 is TGTGCCAGCAGTTTCGGGAGAACGAACACCGGGGAGCTGTTTTTT. Its protein product is CASSFGRTNTGELFF.

V gene TRBV19 combines with J gene TRBJ1-2, with TRBD1 matching over 10 bases. Trimming cost V 4 bases and J 0 bases; bases outside gene matches: 2. The CDR3 consists of 15 residues. Germline CDR1 is LNHDA and CDR2 is SQIVND (reference sequence). This chain's CDR3 is CASSTGTGANYGYTF. For the CDR3, the DNA is TGTGCCAGTAGTACCGGGACAGGGGCTAACTATGGCTACACCTTC.

Only a few counts were recorded for this clone. Germline and junction disagree at one end, which may indicate a read error. The CDR3 loop reads CASTLFIGGLHQPQHF. The CDR3 nucleotides read TGTGCCAGCACCTTATTCATTGGAGGGTTGCATCAGCCCCAGCATTTT. The J gene is TRBJ1-5, the V gene TRBV7-9; unclear D gene. CDR1 is SEHNR and CDR2 is FQNEAQ in the germline V gene (reference sequence). The CDR3 extends over 16 amino acids. Using reference TRBV7-9 and TRBJ1-5 for the parts outside the CDR3, the full variable domain is DTGVSQNPRHKITKRGQNVTFRCDPISEHNRLYWYRQTLGQGPEFLTYFQNEAQLEKSRLLSDRFSAERPKGSFSTLEIQRTEQGDSAMYLCASTLFIGGLHQPQHFGDGTRLSIL.

The chain couples TRBV6-4 to TRBJ2-5; possible D gene TRBD2, 6 bases. CDR1 and CDR2 (germline): MRHNA, SNTAGT. V lost 3 bases and J 5 bases, leaving 13 bases between the germline ends. This CDR3 is 14 amino acids long. CDR3 bases: TGTGCCAGCAGTGAGTTCCCGGCGGGGGAGACCCAGTACTTC. Its translation is CASSEFPAGETQYF.

V usage is TRBV5-1 and J usage is TRBJ1-3, with a weak D call TRBD1 (5 bases). Trimming took off 6 bases at V and 0 bases at J, with 16 bases between the two ends. Germline CDR1 is SGHRS and CDR2 is YFSETQ. The CDR3 has 16 amino acids. The CDR3 DNA reads as TGCGCCAGCAATACAGGCAGTCCGAGCTCTGGAAACACCATATATTTT. Its translation: CASNTGSPSSGNTIYF. Full variable domain (outside the CDR3, taken from reference TRBV5-1 and TRBJ1-3): KAGVTQTPRYLIKTRGQQVTLSCSPISGHRSVSWYQQTPGQGLQFLFEYFSETQRNKGNFPGRFSGRQFSNSRSEMNVSTLELGDSALYLCASNTGSPSSGNTIYFGEGSWLTVV.

The J gene is TRBJ2-1, the V gene TRBV18, with TRBD2 as a possible D gene (5 bases). The V end was cut by 2 bases, the J end by 9 bases, with 11 bases between. CDR3 size: 13 residues. Germline CDR1 and CDR2: KGHSH and LQKENI. CDR3 nucleotide sequence: TGTGCCAGCTCACCAGAATCTAGCACTGAGCAGTTCTTC. This translates into CASSPESSTEQFF.

The genes are TRBV6-5 and TRBJ2-6; D gene ambiguous. The CDR3 extends over 15 amino acids. V was cut by 4 bases and J by 1 base, with 8 bases left in between. From germline, CDR1 is MNHEY and CDR2 SVGAGI. CDR3 residues: CASSSLGSGANVLTF. The CDR3 nucleotides are TGTGCCAGCAGTTCCCTCGGGTCTGGGGCCAACGTCCTGACTTTC.

The rearrangement joins TRBV7-6 to TRBJ2-3; 10 nucleotides agree with TRBD2. CDR3 size: 14 residues. Germline trimming cut 9 bases from V and 2 bases from J; bases unmatched to any gene: 5. The germline gives CDR1 SGHVS, CDR2 FNYEAQ. In DNA form, the CDR3 reads TGTGCCAGTAGCGGGGGGACCCCCACAGATACGCAGTATTTT. This codes for CASSGGTPTDTQYF.

The chain combines TRBV9 with TRBJ2-5, with 9 nucleotides matching TRBD2. The CDR3 has 15 residues. J gave up 2 bases and V 0 bases, and 2 bases lay outside the gene matches. Germline CDR1 is SGDLS and CDR2 is YYNGEE. CDR3 residues: CASSVEAGGQETQYF. The CDR3 DNA follows: TGTGCCAGCAGCGTAGAGGCGGGGGGGCAAGAGACCCAGTACTTC.

The chain combines TRBV5-6 with TRBJ1-5; TRBD1 is a possible D gene (5 bases). Germline V gives CDR1 SGHDT, CDR2 YYEEEE. The CDR3 has 15 amino acids. Between the trimmed V and J ends, which lost 5 bases and 0 bases, there was a span of 12 bases. The CDR3 nucleotides are TGTGCCAGCAGTTTAACAGGTGTTAGCAATCAGCCCCAGCATTTT. Its translation: CASSLTGVSNQPQHF.

DNA for the CDR3: TGTGCCAGCAGAGGACAGGGGCACGGGGAGCTGTTTTTT. Translation: CASRGQGHGELFF. The gene calls are TRBV2 and TRBJ2-2; 9 bases map to TRBD1. This CDR3 region has 13 residues. The ends lost 6 bases at V and 7 bases at J; junction bases unmatched: 3. The germline V gene has CDR1 SNHLY and CDR2 FYNNEI.

The chain is built from TRBV6-5 and TRBJ1-4, with D maybe TRBD1 (6 bases). The CDR3 has 15 residues. Trimming cost V 4 bases and J 2 bases, with 11 bases left between them. CDR1 is MNHEY, CDR2 SVGAGI, per germline. The CDR3 loop is CASSSDRSTNEKLFF. CDR3 nucleotide sequence: TGTGCCAGCAGTTCCGACAGGAGCACTAATGAAAAACTGTTTTTT.

A single count supports this clone. The chain links TRBV19 to TRBJ2-1, with D perhaps TRBD2 (7 bases). CDR3 length: 15 residues. Germline V gives CDR1 LNHDA, CDR2 SQIVND (reference sequence). Trimming removed 7 bases from V and 1 base from J, with 14 bases in between. The CDR3 spells CASTGGTSSYNEQFF. The CDR3 region has the DNA TGTGCCAGTACCGGGGGGACATCTTCCTACAATGAGCAGTTCTTC.

The chain uses TRBV7-2 and TRBJ2-7; tentatively, D is TRBD2 (7 bases). This CDR3 comprises 14 residues. The V end was cut by 1 base, the J end by 4 bases, with 11 bases between. Germline V gene sequence: CDR1 SGHTA, CDR2 FQGNSA. DNA of the CDR3: TGTGCCAGCAGCTTAGGGGGGGGCCTATACGAGCAGTACTTC. This gives the protein CASSLGGGLYEQYF.

The V call is TRBV7-2, the J call TRBJ1-5; unclear D gene. The CDR3 covers 13 residues. The V end lost 6 bases, the J end lost 7 bases, and 13 bases lay between the germline ends. Germline CDR1 SGHTA, CDR2 FQGNSA. The DNA of the CDR3 is TGTGCCAGCAGTTCGACAAGCCAACAGCCCCAGCATTTT. It encodes CASSSTSQQPQHF.

The chain has TRBV18 and TRBJ1-3; D perhaps matches TRBD1 (5 bases). CDR1 is KGHSH and CDR2 is LQKENI in the germline V gene. This CDR3 region has 17 residues. Between the trimmed V and J ends, which lost 1 base and 1 base, there was a span of 14 bases. The CDR3 DNA reads TGTGCCAGCTCACCACTGAAAACCGGGGGTTCTGGAAACACCATATATTTT. This encodes CASSPLKTGGSGNTIYF.

This clone was recorded only once. V usage is TRBV5-1 and J usage is TRBJ2-7, with 7 bases identical to TRBD1. J gave up 2 bases and V 3 bases, and 5 bases lay outside the gene matches. The CDR3 spans 14 residues. CDR1 and CDR2 (germline): SGHRS, YFSETQ. The CDR3 nucleotides read TGCGCCAGCAGCTACGACAGGGTAACCTACGAGCAGTACTTC. Its translation is CASSYDRVTYEQYF.

The gene calls are TRBV29-1 and TRBJ2-3, with TRBD2 identical over 8 bases. The length of the CDR3 is 13 residues. CDR1 is SQVTM, CDR2 ANQGSEA, per germline. Trimming cost V 4 bases and J 2 bases; bases outside gene matches: 2. The CDR3 nucleotides read TGCAGCGTTGTCGGGAGGGCCACAGATACGCAGTATTTT. Translating it yields CSVVGRATDTQYF.